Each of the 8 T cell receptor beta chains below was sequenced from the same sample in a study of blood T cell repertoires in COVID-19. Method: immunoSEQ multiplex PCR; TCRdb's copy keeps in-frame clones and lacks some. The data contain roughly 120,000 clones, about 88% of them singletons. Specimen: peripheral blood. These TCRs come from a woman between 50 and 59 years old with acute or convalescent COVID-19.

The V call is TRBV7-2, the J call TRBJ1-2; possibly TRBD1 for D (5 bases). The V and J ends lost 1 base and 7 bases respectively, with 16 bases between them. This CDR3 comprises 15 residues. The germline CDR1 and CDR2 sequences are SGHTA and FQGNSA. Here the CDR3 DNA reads TGTGCCAGCAGCTTAGGGGGTGCGGGGCGGGGTGGCTACACCTTC. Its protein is CASSLGGAGRGGYTF.

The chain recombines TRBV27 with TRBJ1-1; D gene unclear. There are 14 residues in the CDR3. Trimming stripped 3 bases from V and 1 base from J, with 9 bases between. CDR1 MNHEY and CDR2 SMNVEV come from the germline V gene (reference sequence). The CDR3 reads CASSFRQRNTEAFF. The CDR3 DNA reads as TGTGCCAGCAGTTTTCGGCAGCGGAACACTGAAGCTTTCTTT.

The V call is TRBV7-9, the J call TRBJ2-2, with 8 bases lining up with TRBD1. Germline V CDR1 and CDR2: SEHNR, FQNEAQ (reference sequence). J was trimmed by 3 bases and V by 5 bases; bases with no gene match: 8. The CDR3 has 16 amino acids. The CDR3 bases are TGTGCCAGCAGCCCACCGGGACAGGTGGACACCGGGGAGCTGTTTTTT. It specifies CASSPPGQVDTGELFF.

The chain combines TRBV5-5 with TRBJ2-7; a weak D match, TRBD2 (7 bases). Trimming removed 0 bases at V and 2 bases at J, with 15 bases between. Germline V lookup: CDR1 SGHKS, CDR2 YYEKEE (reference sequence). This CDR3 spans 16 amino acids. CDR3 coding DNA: TGTGCCAGCAGCTTGGGGATCGGGGAGGGGGCCTACGAGCAGTACTTC. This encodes CASSLGIGEGAYEQYF. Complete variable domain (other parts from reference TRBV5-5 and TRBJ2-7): DAGVTQSPTHLIKTRGQQVTLRCSPISGHKSVSWYQQVLGQGPQFIFQYYEKEERGRGNFPDRFSARQFPNYSSELNVNALLLGDSALYLCASSLGIGEGAYEQYFGPGTRLTVT.

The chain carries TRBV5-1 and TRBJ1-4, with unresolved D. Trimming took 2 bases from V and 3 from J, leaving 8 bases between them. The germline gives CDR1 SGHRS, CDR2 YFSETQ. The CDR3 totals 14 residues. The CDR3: CASSLQTSNEKLFF. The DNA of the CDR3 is TGCGCCAGCAGCTTACAAACGTCTAATGAAAAACTGTTTTTT.

CDR3 sequence reads: CASSLPGDRNTIYF. The CDR3 coding sequence is TGTGCCAGCAGCTTACCGGGGGATCGAAACACCATATATTTT. The chain carries TRBV5-4 and TRBJ1-3; a possible D gene is TRBD1 (5 bases). The CDR3 consists of 14 residues. Germline V CDR1 and CDR2: SGHNT, YYREEE (reference sequence). Trimming stripped 2 bases from V and 5 bases from J, with 11 bases between.

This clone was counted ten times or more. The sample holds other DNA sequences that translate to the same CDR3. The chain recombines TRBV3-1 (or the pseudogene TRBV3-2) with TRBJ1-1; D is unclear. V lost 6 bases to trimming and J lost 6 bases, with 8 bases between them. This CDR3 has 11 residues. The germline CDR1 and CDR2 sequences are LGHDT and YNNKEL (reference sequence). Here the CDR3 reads CASRGGAEAFF. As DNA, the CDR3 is TGTGCCAGCAGGGGCGGGGCTGAAGCTTTCTTT.

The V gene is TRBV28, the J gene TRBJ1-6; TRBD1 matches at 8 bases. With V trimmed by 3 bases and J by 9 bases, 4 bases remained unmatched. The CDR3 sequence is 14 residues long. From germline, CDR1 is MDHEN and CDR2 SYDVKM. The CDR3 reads CASSFPGQVSPLHF. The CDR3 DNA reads TGTGCCAGCAGTTTCCCGGGACAGGTTTCACCCCTCCACTTT. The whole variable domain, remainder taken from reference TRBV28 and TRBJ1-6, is DVKVTQSSRYLVKRTGEKVFLECVQDMDHENMFWYRQDPGLGLRLIYFSYDVKMKEKGDIPEGYSVSREKKERFSLILESASTNQTSMYLCASSFPGQVSPLHFGNGTRLTVT.